This T cell receptor (beta chain) was captured by sequencing in a study of cytomegalovirus exposure and HLA in healthy donors (dated by TCRdb to 2017 to 2019). Background for the entire study: According to an earlier analysis of 550 to 700 of the donors, 200 million or so T cells yielded over 90 million unique TCR beta sequences and 276 Gb of sequence data. An early release that covered 640 HLA-typed donors contained approximately 300 gigabases of sequencing data and some 87 million unique TCR sequences. The genetic ancestry cluster associated with self-reported Caucasian donors included 70% to 85% of the 398 genotyped donors. The aim of the study was to test whether cataloging public T cell receptors could identify signatures of past pathogen exposure. Using immunosequencing, the study profiled T cell repertoires from 640 or so subjects and related those repertoires to cytomegalovirus serostatus. A separate validation cohort of roughly 110 different subjects was used in addition to the approximately 670-subject first cohort. To predict cytomegalovirus infection status, the study combined high-throughput TCR immunosequencing, statistical association of individual TCRs with disease status, and machine learning. A later analysis re-examined previously published TCR beta repertoires from just over 650 donors and added high-resolution HLA genotyping to investigate patterns of TCR occurrence. In the later analysis, no new phenotypic data were used to find candidate immune exposures; instead, reliance was placed on TCR beta sequences and their occurrence across donors. To decide whether each TCR beta V gene segment behaved as functional or pseudogenic, an earlier analysis of approximately 620 of the donors relied on high-throughput TCR beta sequencing. Donor age, sex, ethnicity and CMV serostatus were compiled alongside the repertoire data. A later genetic analysis took genome-wide SNP genotypes for about 55% of the 666 donors and used that subset as a discovery cohort. Every discovery cohort repertoire had been produced on one sequencing platform. Both class I and class II loci were covered by HLA typing, at four-digit resolution. Typing coverage differed by locus: A, B, C, DRB1 and DQB1 were typed in roughly 620-630 donors, DQA1 in about 560, DPA1 in some 600, and DPB1 in 472. A handful of DR-DQ haplotypes were handled as single units for association and clustering because linkage in the cohort was strong. Across some 400 genotyped donors of the cohort, an average of about 250,000 unique TCR beta nucleotide sequences per donor were sequenced, and around 19% of those sequences were non-productive.

The cohort consisted of 600 to 750 healthy bone marrow donors. At the time of sampling, all cohort members were nominally healthy, though unrecorded immune exposures were likely present. The donor tested CMV seronegative, placing the donor among the 350 or so seronegative members of the cohort. Every donor gave a peripheral blood sample, and the peripheral blood mononuclear cells from that sample were used for TCR beta sequencing. The Qiagen DNeasy Blood Extraction Kit was used to extract genomic DNA from the blood cell samples. Reading the germline V gene gives CDR1 MGHRA and CDR2 YSYEKL. The germline ends are 21 bases apart after V is trimmed by 4 bases and J by 5 bases. Measured from the cysteine to the phenylalanine, the CDR3 is 17 residues long. Of the read, only the CDR3 DNA is kept; its 51 bases are in frame from base 1. A word on this clone: Its antigen has not been determined.

General study outcomes and caveats: V-gene and J-gene trimming of TCR beta chains was associated with a missense DCLRE1C variant in a later genetic analysis, and the association was replicated in an independent cohort. A later genetic analysis reported fewer N-insertions in productive TCRs among donors in an Asian-associated ancestry cluster than the roughly 620-donor mean. Assigning TCR associations to individual alleles was difficult when HLA alleles, especially DR and DQ, strongly co-occurred. The authors suggested that the approach could potentially be extended to other disease states and immunological phenotypes. Approximately 16 rarely observed V segments, including chromosome 9 orphons, were excluded from the earlier analysis of almost 600 of the donors because counts were too low. The classifier was reported to diagnose cytomegalovirus status with high specificity and sensitivity in both the original cohort and the validation cohort. In a later analysis, HLA-associated TCR beta chains were found to be more clonally expanded and to have lower generation probabilities than equally common non-associated chains. Because HLA typing was missing for some donors at each locus, association tests included only the typed subset. According to a later analysis, parvovirus B19, influenza, CMV and Epstein-Barr virus appeared linked to several top co-occurrence clusters. Most CMV-associated TCR beta chains appeared to be HLA-restricted in a later analysis, and the HLA associations seemed to be driven largely by CMV exposure. The 87-base-pair reads could not distinguish some IMGT-functional V segments, including TRBV6-2 and TRBV6-3, so those segments were excluded. In the study, some 180 TCR beta chains were listed as associated with cytomegalovirus. In this cohort, only TCR beta chains were sequenced, and detectable features were limited by the absence of alpha or paired-chain data. In a later analysis, the rate of TCR association differed among HLA loci, with DRB1 alleles having the most associated TCRs and HLA-C alleles having the fewest. Linkage disequilibrium might explain the correlated functional status among segregating V segments, but an unknown experimental factor could not be ruled out. Roughly uniform sequencing depth across donors was assumed in presence/absence analyses, although this assumption may not hold. The sequencing pipeline was judged likely to have produced a cluster of highly shared sequence variants as a technical artifact. A further reported finding was that TCR beta sequences accurately predicted the HLA-A and HLA-B alleles for most subjects in the first cohort. In a later analysis, around 17,000 TCR beta sequences were associated with specific HLA alleles at a false discovery rate of 0.05. A few of the identified cytomegalovirus-associated TCR beta chains were confirmed in vitro to be specific for cytomegalovirus antigens. In an earlier analysis of over 550 of the donors, most TCR beta V segments were observed in productive rearrangements about 87% or about 30% of the time, broadly matching IMGT annotations. Most TCR sequences were seen in very few donors, while some public TCRs were found in many individuals. Immune exposure information for the cohort was limited to CMV serostatus.

Library method: the immunoSEQ multiplex PCR assay. For the multiplex PCR, a mixture combining 60 forward primers for TCR Vbeta segments and 13 reverse primers for TCR Jbeta segments was used. The CDR3 region of rearranged TCR beta genes was amplified from genomic DNA by a multiplex PCR assay. On the Illumina HiSeq System, the amplified TCR beta libraries were sequenced as 87-base-pair reads. Turning to the authors' computational methods: A later analysis tallied around 82 million unique TCR beta chains across the 660 or so repertoires, and some 10 million of those chains were shared by two or more donors. Raw reads were error-corrected and collapsed into unique sequences by a nearest-neighbor algorithm in which closely related sequences were merged to remove PCR and sequencing errors. To assign V, D and J gene segments, CDR3 sequences were aligned to IMGT reference sequences. For a sequence to be retained, a match of at least six nucleotides was required to both a V gene segment and a J gene segment. A rearrangement was called productive if the CDR3 had no stop codons and remained in frame with V and J, and every other rearrangement was called non-productive. Following IMGT convention, CDR3 was defined as the stretch from the second conserved V-encoded cysteine up to the conserved J-encoded phenylalanine. Sequences without an unambiguous match to a single V gene segment were excluded from the earlier analysis of 587 of the donors. In an earlier analysis of 587 of the donors, V segments were called functional above 56.7% productive rearrangements and were called segregating when the between-donor standard deviation exceeded 5%. A statistical classification framework was built for diagnosing cytomegalovirus status from the catalog of TCR beta chain sequences. A later analysis assigned V and J genes by comparing TCR nucleotide sequences with IMGT/GENE-DB human TR gene sequences. In a later analysis, CDR3 sequences and most-parsimonious VDJ recombination scenarios were assigned using the TCRdist pipeline. A later analysis defined each TCR beta chain by its CDR3 amino acid sequence plus V-gene family, and excluded reads lacking a unique V-gene family. A later analysis removed nearly 600 highly shared, low-generation-probability nucleotide sequences to deal with suspected cross-contamination and a sequencing artifact. In a later analysis, a clonal expansion index for each public chain was calculated from normalized within-repertoire ranks of inferred template counts. A later analysis computed generation probabilities with a VDJ recombination model fitted to out-of-frame rearrangements, and checked the results against IGoR. Hypergeometric tests were used in a later analysis to score TCR-TCR, TCR-HLA and TCR-CMV co-occurrence, with a repertoire-size bias correction applied to the TCR pairs. In a later analysis, false discovery rates were estimated by permuting HLA or CMV assignments 20 times. In a later analysis, co-occurring TCRs were grouped with DBSCAN, and TCRdist sequence similarity was added when clustering was performed within HLA-allele-positive subsets. Repertoires with fewer than 30,000 or more than 120,000 public chains, plus five repertoires with anomalous nucleotide sharing, were excluded from co-occurrence clustering. In TCRdb, the immuneACCESS table is reduced to in-frame sequences with V and J assigned. These tables do not hold every clone; where another copy was compared, an unresolved V gene accounts for under half, and the others remain unexplained. D and trimming come from the DNA, and the V and J calls and clone size come from that table. The table for this sample lists some 70,000 clones. The top ten constitute about 0.76% of the sample.

The sequence was obtained from a boy between 10 and 17 years old in good health and CMV-seronegative. The chain is assembled from TRBV4-1 and TRBJ2-1, with no D gene named confidently. The sample was PBMCs. The nucleotides are TGCGCCAGCAGCCTCCCAGACACCGCTACCCCTGACAATGAGCAGTTCTTC. The encoded protein is CASSLPDTATPDNEQFF.